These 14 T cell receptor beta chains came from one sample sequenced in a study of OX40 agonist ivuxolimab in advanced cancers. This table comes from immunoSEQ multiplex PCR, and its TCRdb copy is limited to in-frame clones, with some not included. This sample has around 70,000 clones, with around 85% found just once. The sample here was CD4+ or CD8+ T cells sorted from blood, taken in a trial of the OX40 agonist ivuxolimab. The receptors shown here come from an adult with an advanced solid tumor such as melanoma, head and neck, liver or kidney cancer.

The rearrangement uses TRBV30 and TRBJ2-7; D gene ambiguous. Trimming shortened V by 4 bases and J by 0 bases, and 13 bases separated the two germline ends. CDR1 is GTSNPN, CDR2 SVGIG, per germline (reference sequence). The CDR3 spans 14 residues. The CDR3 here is CAWNGALSSYEQYF. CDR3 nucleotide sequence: TGTGCCTGGAACGGCGCTTTGAGCTCCTACGAGCAGTACTTC.

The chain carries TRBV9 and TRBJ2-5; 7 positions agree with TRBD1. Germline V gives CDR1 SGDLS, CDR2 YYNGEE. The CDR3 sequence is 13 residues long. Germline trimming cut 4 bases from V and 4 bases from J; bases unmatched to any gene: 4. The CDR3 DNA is TGTGCCAGCAGCACAGGGGAAGGAGAGACCCAGTACTTC. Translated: CASSTGEGETQYF. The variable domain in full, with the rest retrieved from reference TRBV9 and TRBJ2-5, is DSGVTQTPKHLITATGQRVTLRCSPRSGDLSVYWYQQSLDQGLQFLIQYYNGEERAKGNILERFSAQQFPDLHSELNLSSLELGDSALYFCASSTGEGETQYFGPGTRLLVL.

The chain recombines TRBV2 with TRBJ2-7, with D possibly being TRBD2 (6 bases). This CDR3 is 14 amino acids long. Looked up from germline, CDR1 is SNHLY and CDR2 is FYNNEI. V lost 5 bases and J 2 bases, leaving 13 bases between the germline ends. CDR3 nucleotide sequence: TGTGCCAGCAGTACGGGACTCGCGGCCTACGAGCAGTACTTC. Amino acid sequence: CASSTGLAAYEQYF.

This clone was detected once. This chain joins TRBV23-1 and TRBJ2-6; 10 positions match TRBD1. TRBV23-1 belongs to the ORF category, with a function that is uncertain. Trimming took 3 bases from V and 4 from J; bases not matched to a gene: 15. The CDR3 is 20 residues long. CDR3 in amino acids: CASSHYSRDRGLTGANVLTF. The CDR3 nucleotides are TGCGCCAGCAGTCACTATTCCCGGGACAGGGGATTAACCGGGGCCAACGTCCTGACTTTC.

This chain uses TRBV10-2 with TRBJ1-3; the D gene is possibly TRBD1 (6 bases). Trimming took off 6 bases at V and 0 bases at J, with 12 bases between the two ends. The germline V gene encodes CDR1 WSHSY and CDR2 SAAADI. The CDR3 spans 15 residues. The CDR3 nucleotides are TGCGCCAGCAGCCTTCGACAGGCCTCTGGAAACACCATATATTTT. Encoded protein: CASSLRQASGNTIYF.

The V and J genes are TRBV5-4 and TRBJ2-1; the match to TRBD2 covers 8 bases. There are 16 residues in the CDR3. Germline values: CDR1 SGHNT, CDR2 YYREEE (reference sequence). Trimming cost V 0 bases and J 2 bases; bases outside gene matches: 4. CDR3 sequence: CASSLASGGPYNEQFF. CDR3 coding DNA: TGTGCCAGCAGCTTGGCCAGCGGGGGCCCCTACAATGAGCAGTTCTTC. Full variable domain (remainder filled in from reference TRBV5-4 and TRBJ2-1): ETGVTQSPTHLIKTRGQQVTLRCSSQSGHNTVSWYQQALGQGPQFIFQYYREEENGRGNFPPRFSGLQFPNYSSELNVNALELDDSALYLCASSLASGGPYNEQFFGPGTRLTVL.

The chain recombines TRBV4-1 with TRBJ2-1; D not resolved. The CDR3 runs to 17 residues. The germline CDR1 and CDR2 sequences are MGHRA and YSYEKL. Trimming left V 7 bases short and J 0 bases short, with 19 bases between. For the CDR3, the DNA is TGCGCCAGCAACCCAGGCCCCATGGTGAGCTCCTACAATGAGCAGTTCTTC. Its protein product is CASNPGPMVSSYNEQFF.

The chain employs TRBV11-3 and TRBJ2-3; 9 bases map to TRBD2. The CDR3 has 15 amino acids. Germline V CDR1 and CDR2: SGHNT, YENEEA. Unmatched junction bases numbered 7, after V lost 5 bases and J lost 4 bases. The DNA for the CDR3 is TGTGCCAGCAGCCCACGTGGCGGGGGGGCAGATACGCAGTATTTT. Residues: CASSPRGGGADTQYF.

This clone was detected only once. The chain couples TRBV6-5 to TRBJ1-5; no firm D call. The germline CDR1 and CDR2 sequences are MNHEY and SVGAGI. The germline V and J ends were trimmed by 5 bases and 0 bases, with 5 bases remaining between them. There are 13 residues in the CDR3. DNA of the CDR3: TGTGCCAGCAGTGCCAATAGCAATCAGCCCCAGCATTTT. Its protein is CASSANSNQPQHF.

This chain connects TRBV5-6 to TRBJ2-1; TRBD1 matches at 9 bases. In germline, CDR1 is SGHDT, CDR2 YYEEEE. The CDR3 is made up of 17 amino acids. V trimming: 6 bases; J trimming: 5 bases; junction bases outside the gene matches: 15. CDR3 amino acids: CASNGRLRDRAHNEQFF. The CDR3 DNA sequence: TGTGCCAGCAACGGCCGCCTTCGGGACAGGGCCCACAATGAGCAGTTCTTC.

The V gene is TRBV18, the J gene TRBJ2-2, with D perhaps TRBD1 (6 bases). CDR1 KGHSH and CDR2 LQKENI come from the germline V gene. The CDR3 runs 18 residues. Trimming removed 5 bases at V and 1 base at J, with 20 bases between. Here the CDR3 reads CASSGGPGPPQNTGELFF. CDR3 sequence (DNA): TGTGCCAGCTCAGGGGGCCCGGGACCACCTCAGAACACCGGGGAGCTGTTTTTT.

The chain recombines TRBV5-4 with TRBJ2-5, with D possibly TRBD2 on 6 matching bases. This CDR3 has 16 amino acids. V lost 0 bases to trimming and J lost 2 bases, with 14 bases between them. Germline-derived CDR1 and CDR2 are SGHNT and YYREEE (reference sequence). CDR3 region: CASSLGRNSGQETQYF. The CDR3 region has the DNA TGTGCCAGCAGCTTGGGCCGTAATAGCGGACAAGAGACCCAGTACTTC.

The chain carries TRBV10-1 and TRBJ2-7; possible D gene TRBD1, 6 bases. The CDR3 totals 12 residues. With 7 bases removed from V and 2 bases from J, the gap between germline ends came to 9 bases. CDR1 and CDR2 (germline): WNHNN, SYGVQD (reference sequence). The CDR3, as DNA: TGCGCCAGCAAAGGGGGTGCCTACGAGCAGTACGTC. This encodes CASKGGAYEQYV.

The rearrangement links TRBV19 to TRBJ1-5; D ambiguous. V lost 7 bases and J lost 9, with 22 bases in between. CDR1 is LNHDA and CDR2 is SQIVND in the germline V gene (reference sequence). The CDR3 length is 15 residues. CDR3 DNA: TGTGCCAGTACCCCGGGCTCGCAGTGGTCGTGGCCCCAGCATTTT. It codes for CASTPGSQWSWPQHF.